This T cell receptor beta chain was recovered during a study of T cell changes during pregnancy in multiple sclerosis. Here immunoSEQ multiplex PCR was the method, and the copy in TCRdb shows in-frame clones only, minus some. The data show around 60,000 clones, roughly 93% seen once. Sequenced material: peripheral blood, taken after pregnancy. This TCR was sampled from a female donor with multiple sclerosis, enrolled in a pregnancy study.

CDR3 sequence (DNA): TGTGCCAGCAGTTTGCCTGCGGGGGGGATTCTTGGCTACACCTTC. It codes for CASSLPAGGILGYTF. The chain recombines TRBV28 with TRBJ1-2, with D possibly matching TRBD1 (5 bases). Germline loops: CDR1 MDHEN, CDR2 SYDVKM. V was shortened by 3 bases and J by 7 bases, with 18 bases between the two germline ends. The CDR3 sequence is 15 residues long.